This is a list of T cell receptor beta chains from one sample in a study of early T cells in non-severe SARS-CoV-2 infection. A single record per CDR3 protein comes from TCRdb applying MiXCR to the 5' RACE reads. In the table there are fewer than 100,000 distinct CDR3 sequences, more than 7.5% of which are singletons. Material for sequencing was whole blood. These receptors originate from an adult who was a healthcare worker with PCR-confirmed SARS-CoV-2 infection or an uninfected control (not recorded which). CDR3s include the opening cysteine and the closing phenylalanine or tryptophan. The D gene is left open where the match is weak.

CDR3aa: CASRAESNQPQHF
d_gene: -
v_gene: TRBV2

CDR3aa: CASSAGAGQRETQYF
d_gene: -
v_gene: TRBV5-1

CDR3aa: CASSLVTGGSATNEKLFF
d_gene: -
v_gene: TRBV12-3/TRBV12-4

CDR3aa: CASSLGGLGTEAFF
d_gene: -
v_gene: TRBV13

CDR3aa: CSVAGSYEQYF
d_gene: -
v_gene: TRBV29-1

CDR3aa: CATRGVAGGSYEQYF
d_gene: TRBD2
v_gene: TRBV28

CDR3aa: CASSSRGGGLVPSF
d_gene: TRBD2
v_gene: TRBV6-8

CDR3aa: CATSDFNQPYEQYF
d_gene: -
v_gene: TRBV24-1

CDR3aa: CASSRSFPAEKLFF
d_gene: -
v_gene: TRBV27

CDR3aa: CASSLTDSGGFGYTF
d_gene: -
v_gene: TRBV6-4

CDR3aa: CASSLVPRAAGELFF
d_gene: -
v_gene: TRBV11-2

CDR3aa: CASSQDTGTPNQPQHF
d_gene: -
v_gene: TRBV4-1

CDR3aa: CASSQHAGTREQYF
d_gene: TRBD2
v_gene: TRBV7-2

CDR3aa: CASSLLRLAGANEQFF
d_gene: TRBD2
v_gene: TRBV28

CDR3aa: CSANQPGTSGINNEQFF
d_gene: TRBD2
v_gene: TRBV20-1

CDR3aa: CASSTGGVGELFF
d_gene: TRBD1
v_gene: TRBV28

CDR3aa: CASSSRTETYEQYF
d_gene: -
v_gene: TRBV7-8

CDR3aa: CASSLEASGRYEQYF
d_gene: TRBD2
v_gene: TRBV7-8

CDR3aa: CASSMTGATEAFF
d_gene: TRBD1
v_gene: TRBV6-6

CDR3aa: CAWGPAGGRTEAFF
d_gene: -
v_gene: TRBV30

CDR3aa: CASSQEPLVVPYEQYF
d_gene: -
v_gene: TRBV4-2

CDR3aa: CASSWTGGNQPQHF
d_gene: TRBD1
v_gene: TRBV12-3/TRBV12-4

CDR3aa: CASRSGVSYEQYF
d_gene: -
v_gene: TRBV9

CDR3aa: CSAPRQGWTDTQYF
d_gene: TRBD1
v_gene: TRBV20-1

CDR3aa: CASSGPNGTGLYEQFF
d_gene: TRBD1
v_gene: TRBV6-1

CDR3aa: CSVVAGFNKGTQYF
d_gene: TRBD2
v_gene: TRBV29-1

CDR3aa: CATSDARVAGVRDTQYF
d_gene: TRBD2
v_gene: TRBV24-1

CDR3aa: CASSFRGVPTGELFF
d_gene: -
v_gene: TRBV7-8

CDR3aa: CASRASGTSTDTQYF
d_gene: TRBD2
v_gene: TRBV28

CDR3aa: CASSQPGGETQYF
d_gene: TRBD2
v_gene: TRBV3-1

CDR3aa: CASSAVVTNEQFF
d_gene: -
v_gene: TRBV5-1

CDR3aa: CASSLAEDGGGYGYTF
d_gene: -
v_gene: TRBV5-8

CDR3aa: CAWSGKLHTLYGYTF
d_gene: -
v_gene: TRBV30

CDR3aa: CATRHGTSGRYEQFF
d_gene: TRBD2
v_gene: TRBV24-1

CDR3aa: CASRDGTENSPLHF
d_gene: -
v_gene: TRBV2

CDR3aa: CASSSGTAAYNEQFF
d_gene: -
v_gene: TRBV2

CDR3aa: CASSQDTEVTQYF
d_gene: -
v_gene: TRBV4-1

CDR3aa: CASHAGTGAYNEQFF
d_gene: TRBD1
v_gene: TRBV5-1

CDR3aa: CASSPGRGGRGGYNEQFF
d_gene: TRBD2
v_gene: TRBV19

CDR3aa: CSAPGRSMSSYEQYF
d_gene: -
v_gene: TRBV20-1

CDR3aa: CAISESGGGTLQETQYF
d_gene: -
v_gene: TRBV10-3

CDR3aa: CASSEGGDTGELFF
d_gene: -
v_gene: TRBV6-1

CDR3aa: CASSLTGRQETQYF
d_gene: -
v_gene: TRBV7-8

CDR3aa: CASSDRENTEAFF
d_gene: -
v_gene: TRBV6-4

CDR3aa: CASSSRGPETQYF
d_gene: -
v_gene: TRBV7-9

CDR3aa: CSARGDRGPDTQYF
d_gene: TRBD1
v_gene: TRBV20-1